The clone carrying this T cell receptor (beta chain) was counted a single time. This entry is derived from a study of cytomegalovirus exposure and HLA in healthy donors. Germline loops: CDR1 SGDLS, CDR2 YYNGEE. Trimming removed 5 bases from V and 2 bases from J, with 8 bases in between. CDR3 size: 14 residues. Clones were sequenced by immunoSEQ multiplex PCR, and TCRdb holds only the in-frame ones, with some missing. The sample contains about 130,000 clones, around four fifths of which appear only once. The chain recombines TRBV9 with TRBJ2-6, with a possible D match to TRBD1 (5 bases). The TCR was taken from a man aged 25-40 years in good health and CMV-seropositive. Sequencing input: PBMCs. As DNA, the CDR3 is TGTGCCAGCAGGGACAACACTGGGGCCAACGTCCTGACTTTC. This sequence encodes CASRDNTGANVLTF.